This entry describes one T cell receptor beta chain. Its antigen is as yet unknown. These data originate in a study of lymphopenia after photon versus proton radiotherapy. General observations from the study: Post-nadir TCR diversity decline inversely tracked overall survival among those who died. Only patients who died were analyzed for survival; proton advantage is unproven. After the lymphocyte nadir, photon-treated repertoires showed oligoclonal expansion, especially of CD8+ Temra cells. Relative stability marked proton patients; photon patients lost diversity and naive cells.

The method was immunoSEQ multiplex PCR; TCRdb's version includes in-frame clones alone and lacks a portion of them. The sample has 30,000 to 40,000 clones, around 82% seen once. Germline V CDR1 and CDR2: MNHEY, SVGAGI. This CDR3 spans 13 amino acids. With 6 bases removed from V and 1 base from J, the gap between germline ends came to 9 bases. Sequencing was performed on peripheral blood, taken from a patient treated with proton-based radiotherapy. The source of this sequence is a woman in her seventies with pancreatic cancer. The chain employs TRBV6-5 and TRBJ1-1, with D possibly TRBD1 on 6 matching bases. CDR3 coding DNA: TGTGCCAGCAGGGGACAAACGAACACTGAAGCTTTCTTT. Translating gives CASRGQTNTEAFF.